These 14 T cell receptor beta chains originate from one sample sequenced in a study of T cells in Graves' hyperthyroidism and ophthalmopathy. The TCR beta CDR3 regions underwent amplification using RNA transcripts as the source. RT-PCR in the first round (using the HTBI primer set) targeted the TCR CDR3. A single record per CDR3 protein comes from TCRdb applying MiXCR to the multiplex PCR reads. Among around 300,000 distinct CDR3 sequences, less than 30% were seen once, and the ten largest hold about a quarter. The specimen sequenced was blood. The receptors derive from a man aged 40-55 years with Graves' hyperthyroidism that later progressed to Graves' ophthalmopathy.

This clonotype appeared many times. The junction departs from the called germline gene at one end, perhaps through a read error. The chain is built from TRBV4-1 and TRBJ2-7; D might be TRBD1 (6 bases). The germline V gene has CDR1 MGHRA and CDR2 YSYEKL. This CDR3 has 14 residues. CDR3 nucleotide sequence: TGCGCCAGCAACCAAAAACAGGGTTTCGACGAGCAGTACTTC. Its protein product is CASNQKQGFDEQYF.

This clonotype was counted many times. The V gene is TRBV19, the J gene TRBJ2-4; 9 positions match TRBD2. The CDR3 covers 16 residues. Trimming at V came to 4 bases and at J to 2 bases, leaving 6 bases not matched to a gene. Germline V CDR1 and CDR2: LNHDA, SQIVND (reference sequence). The DNA for the CDR3 is TGTGCCAGTAGTAAAGTCAGCGGGAGGACCAAAAACATTCAGTACTTC. Translation: CASSKVSGRTKNIQYF.

CDR3 loop: CATENLAKNIQYF. Here the CDR3 DNA reads TGTGCCACAGAAAACTTAGCCAAAAACATTCAGTACTTC. The chain is built from TRBV28 and TRBJ2-4; D is uncertain. Per the germline V gene, CDR1 is MDHEN and CDR2 is SYDVKM. The V gene lost 10 bases and the J gene lost 0 bases, with 10 bases spanning the gap. The CDR3 extends over 13 amino acids. Full variable domain (remainder filled in from reference TRBV28 and TRBJ2-4): DVKVTQSSRYLVKRTGEKVFLECVQDMDHENMFWYRQDPGLGLRLIYFSYDVKMKEKGDIPEGYSVSREKKERFSLILESASTNQTSMYLCATENLAKNIQYFGAGTRLSVL.

This clonotype was seen many times. Here the CDR3 reads CASSPGSGQPQHF. Here the CDR3 DNA reads TGTGCCAGCTCACCGGGGTCCGGTCAGCCCCAGCATTTT. The chain links TRBV18 to TRBJ1-5; D remains unclear. V was trimmed by 3 bases and J by 6 bases, leaving 9 bases between them. Germline V lookup: CDR1 KGHSH, CDR2 LQKENI. The CDR3 loop spans 13 amino acids.

This clonotype occurred many times. The J gene is TRBJ2-6, the V gene TRBV6-2 or TRBV6-3, with TRBD1 as a possible D gene (5 bases). Germline CDR1 reads MNHEY; CDR2 reads SVGEGT. The CDR3 extends over 17 amino acids. Trimming cost V 6 bases and J 0 bases, with 15 bases left between them. DNA for the CDR3: TGTGCCAGCAGAGGACAAGGTCCCTTCTCTGGGGCCAACGTCCTGACTTTC. Translation: CASRGQGPFSGANVLTF.

Many counts were recorded for this clonotype. The chain is built from TRBV11-3 and TRBJ2-5, with 11 bases aligning to TRBD1. CDR3 length: 15 residues. After removal of 5 bases from V and 2 bases from J, the junction contained 4 bases not matched to a gene. The germline V gene encodes CDR1 SGHNT and CDR2 YENEEA. CDR3 loop: CASSGDRGWQETQYF. CDR3 in DNA: TGTGCCAGCAGCGGGGACAGGGGGTGGCAAGAGACCCAGTACTTC.

The sample holds many counts of this clonotype. V and J are TRBV28 and TRBJ2-7; 8 nucleotides match TRBD1. This CDR3 is built from 15 residues. Germline trimming cut 7 bases from V and 4 bases from J; bases unmatched to any gene: 12. Germline V CDR1 and CDR2: MDHEN, SYDVKM. The CDR3 bases are TGTGCCAGCATTGGATCGAGGACAGGGTCATACGAGCAGTACTTC. It translates to CASIGSRTGSYEQYF. The full variable domain, its missing parts supplied by reference TRBV28 and TRBJ2-7, is DVKVTQSSRYLVKRTGEKVFLECVQDMDHENMFWYRQDPGLGLRLIYFSYDVKMKEKGDIPEGYSVSREKKERFSLILESASTNQTSMYLCASIGSRTGSYEQYFGPGTRLTVT.

The CDR3 here is CSAPTPGRMISGNTIYF. CDR3 DNA sequence: TGCAGTGCTCCCACTCCGGGACGGATGATCTCTGGAAACACCATATATTTT. The V gene is TRBV20-1, the J gene TRBJ1-3; a possible D gene is TRBD1 (5 bases). CDR3 length: 17 amino acids. Trimming left V 5 bases short and J 0 bases short, with 20 bases between. Germline V gene data show CDR1 as DFQATT and CDR2 as SNEGSKA (reference sequence).

The chain uses TRBV29-1 and TRBJ1-2, with D possibly matching TRBD1 (6 bases). There are 14 residues in the CDR3. V was trimmed by 7 bases and J by 5 bases, leaving 20 bases between them. Germline CDR1 SQVTM, CDR2 ANQGSEA. This CDR3 reads CSAASDSLGYGYTF. For the CDR3, the DNA is TGCAGCGCCGCCTCGGACAGTCTTGGGTATGGCTACACCTTC. Variable domain in full (rest from reference TRBV29-1 and TRBJ1-2): SAVISQKPSRDICQRGTSLTIQCQVDSQVTMMFWYRQQPGQSLTLIATANQGSEATYESGFVIDKFPISRPNLTFSTLTVSNMSPEDSSIYLCSAASDSLGYGYTFGSGTRLTVV.

This clonotype appeared a few times. A read error may be the cause here, since a much bigger clone is one base away. The chain joins TRBV29-1 to TRBJ1-2, with TRBD1 matching 8 bases. Germline V lookup: CDR1 SQVTM, CDR2 ANQGSEA. This CDR3 is built from 12 residues. The CDR3 reads CSVGDRPNGHTF. CDR3 DNA sequence: TGCAGCGTTGGGGACAGGCCTAATGGCCACACCTTC.

This clonotype was detected many times. The rearrangement joins TRBV19 to TRBJ1-2; D is unclear. This CDR3 contains 15 residues. Germline V gives CDR1 LNHDA, CDR2 SQIVND (reference sequence). V lost 3 bases and J lost 8, with 19 bases in between. The CDR3 sequence is CASSISVAPLIGYTF. In DNA, the CDR3 is TGTGCCAGTAGTATCTCTGTCGCACCCCTTATCGGCTACACCTTC.

In its sample, this clonotype was seen many times. The chain combines TRBV20-1 with TRBJ1-2; D unclear. CDR1 is DFQATT, CDR2 SNEGSKA, per germline (reference sequence). There are 14 residues in the CDR3. Trimming cost V 0 bases and J 3 bases, with 11 bases left between them. CDR3 sequence: CSARDFPADYGYTF. The CDR3 DNA reads as TGCAGTGCTAGAGATTTTCCGGCAGACTATGGCTACACCTTC.

There are a few counts of this clonotype. The chain recombines TRBV6-2 or TRBV6-3 with TRBJ2-7; TRBD1 matches at 9 bases. The CDR3 extends over 15 amino acids. V shed 4 bases and J 6 bases; nucleotides not matched to a gene: 10. Germline V CDR1 and CDR2: MNHEY, SVGEGT. Here the CDR3 reads CASSSSGTGRGEQYF. The CDR3 region has the DNA TGTGCCAGCAGTTCATCCGGGACAGGGAGGGGCGAGCAGTACTTC.

This clonotype showed up many times. The V call is TRBV3-1, the J call TRBJ2-4; 9 nucleotides match TRBD2. Germline CDR1 and CDR2: LGHDT and YNNKEL (reference sequence). With V trimmed by 1 base and J by 1 base, 5 bases remained unmatched. The CDR3 length is 17 residues. The CDR3 spells CASSQGRSGRAKNIQYF. DNA of the CDR3: TGTGCCAGCAGCCAAGGGAGAAGCGGGAGGGCCAAAAACATTCAGTACTTC.